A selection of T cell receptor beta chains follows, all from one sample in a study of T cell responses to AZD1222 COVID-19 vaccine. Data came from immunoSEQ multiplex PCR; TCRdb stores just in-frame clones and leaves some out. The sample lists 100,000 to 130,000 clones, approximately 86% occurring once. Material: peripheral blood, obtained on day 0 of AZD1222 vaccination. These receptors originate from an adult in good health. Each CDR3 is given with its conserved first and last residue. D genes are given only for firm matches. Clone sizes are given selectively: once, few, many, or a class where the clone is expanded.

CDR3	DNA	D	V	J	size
CASSLGDRTAEAFF	TGTGCCAGCAGCTTAGGCGACAGGACCGCTGAAGCTTTCTTT	.	TRBV7-3	TRBJ1-1	.
CASRTRGISNQPQHF	TGTGCCAGCAGGACACGTGGTATTAGCAATCAGCCCCAGCATTTT	.	TRBV27	TRBJ1-5	once
CASSSSLWDTQYF	TGTGCCAGCAGTTCCTCCCTCTGGGATACGCAGTATTTT	.	TRBV6-2/TRBV6-3	TRBJ2-3	once
CASSLGGSGELFF	TGTGCCAGCAGTTTAGGGGGTTCCGGGGAGCTGTTTTTT	.	TRBV12-3/TRBV12-4	TRBJ2-2	.
CASSYGGEGNQPQHF	TGTGCCAGCAGTTACGGGGGAGAGGGCAATCAGCCCCAGCATTTT	.	TRBV6-2/TRBV6-3	TRBJ1-5	.
CAISESIGRTMNTEAFF	TGTGCCATCAGTGAGTCCATAGGCCGTACAATGAACACTGAAGCTTTCTTT	.	TRBV10-3	TRBJ1-1	.
CAIRPGQGSGNTIYF	TGTGCCATCAGACCGGGACAAGGCTCTGGAAACACCATATATTTT	.	TRBV10-3	TRBJ1-3	.
CASSYSTDLNTEAFF	TGTGCCAGCAGTTACTCGACAGACCTGAACACTGAAGCTTTCTTT	.	TRBV6-2/TRBV6-3	TRBJ1-1	.
CASSLSGKDFEAFF	TGTGCCAGCAGCTTAAGTGGTAAGGATTTTGAAGCTTTCTTT	.	TRBV7-8	TRBJ1-1	.
CASSPQTGTEAFF	TGTGCCAGCAGCCCCCAGACAGGGACTGAAGCTTTCTTT	TRBD1	TRBV7-9	TRBJ1-1	.
CASSLGPAYGYTF	TGTGCCAGTAGTCTTGGCCCTGCCTATGGCTACACCTTC	.	TRBV19	TRBJ1-2	.
CASIRGGLEGYTF	TGTGCCAGCATCCGGGGGGGCCTAGAAGGCTACACCTTC	.	TRBV5-6	TRBJ1-2	.
CASNGRGQNTGELFF	TGTGCCAGCAATGGGAGGGGACAGAACACCGGGGAGCTGTTTTTT	.	TRBV5-4	TRBJ2-2	.
CASSDAGQASYGYTF	TGTGCCAGCAGTGATGCGGGACAAGCCTCCTATGGCTACACCTTC	.	TRBV2	TRBJ1-2	.
CASSQARNLNTEAFF	TGTGCCAGCAGCCAGGCTAGGAACCTGAACACTGAAGCTTTCTTT	.	TRBV5-5	TRBJ1-1	.
CASSPKDPRDQYF	TGTGCCAGCAGCCCGAAGGACCCCCGGGACCAGTACTTC	.	TRBV7-9	TRBJ2-5	once
CATSRVEYSNTEAFF	TGTGCCACCAGCAGAGTGGAGTACTCTAACACTGAAGCTTTCTTT	.	TRBV15	TRBJ1-1	.
CASSPGTENTEAFF	TGTGCCAGTAGTCCCGGGACGGAGAACACTGAAGCTTTCTTT	.	TRBV19	TRBJ1-1	few
CASSVAAGMNTEAFF	TGTGCCAGCAGCGTAGCGGCAGGAATGAACACTGAAGCTTTCTTT	.	TRBV9	TRBJ1-1	.
CASSYSRDRVYEQYF	TGTGCCAGCAGTTATTCCCGGGACAGAGTCTACGAGCAGTACTTC	TRBD1	TRBV6-5	TRBJ2-7	.
CASSQDRGWDYEQYF	TGCGCCAGCAGCCAGGACAGGGGATGGGACTACGAGCAGTACTTC	TRBD1	TRBV4-3	TRBJ2-7	once
CASSLGGRSSYNEQFF	TGTGCCAGCAGCTTGGGCGGGAGGAGCTCCTACAATGAGCAGTTCTTC	TRBD2	TRBV5-4	TRBJ2-1	.
CASSIINSPLHF	TGTGCCAGTAGTATCATAAATTCACCCCTCCACTTT	.	TRBV19	TRBJ1-6	.
CSVPSRDRYYRGTQYF	TGCAGCGTTCCTAGCCGGGACAGATACTACCGAGGGACCCAGTACTTC	TRBD1	TRBV29-1	TRBJ2-5	once
CASSPWTGGSEAFF	TGTGCCAGTAGTCCATGGACAGGGGGGTCTGAAGCTTTCTTT	TRBD1	TRBV19	TRBJ1-1	.
CASTHGGADYEQYF	TGTGCCAGCACCCATGGCGGGGCCGACTACGAGCAGTACTTC	.	TRBV28	TRBJ2-7	.
CATSRDHEQFF	TGTGCCACCAGCAGAGACCATGAGCAGTTCTTC	.	TRBV15	TRBJ2-1	.
CASNRLETQYF	TGTGCCAGCAACAGGCTAGAGACCCAGTACTTC	.	TRBV2	TRBJ2-5	.
CASSYETQYF	TGTGCCAGCAGTTATGAGACCCAGTACTTC	.	TRBV6-2/TRBV6-3	TRBJ2-5	.
CASSFGGEQYF	TGTGCCAGCAGTTTCGGGGGGGAGCAGTACTTC	TRBD2	TRBV12-3/TRBV12-4	TRBJ2-7	.
CASFPNGPGLGEQYF	TGTGCCAGCTTCCCTAATGGCCCGGGGCTTGGCGAGCAGTACTTC	.	TRBV28	TRBJ2-7	.
CASSQGNQPQHF	TGCGCCAGCAGCCAAGGAAATCAGCCCCAGCATTTT	.	TRBV4-1	TRBJ1-5	.
CASSPGRQNTEAFF	TGTGCCAGCAGCCCGGGACGGCAGAACACTGAAGCTTTCTTT	.	TRBV13	TRBJ1-1	.
CASSLDRGYGYTF	TGTGCCAGCAGCTTGGACAGGGGCTATGGCTACACCTTC	TRBD1	TRBV7-3	TRBJ1-2	.
CASSPNGVSGQPQHF	TGTGCCAGTAGCCCCAATGGGGTTTCAGGTCAGCCCCAGCATTTT	.	TRBV19	TRBJ1-5	once
CASSHYLAHEQYF	TGTGCCAGCAGCCACTATTTAGCGCACGAGCAGTACTTC	.	TRBV14	TRBJ2-7	many
CAWSVGGNRETQYF	TGTGCCTGGAGTGTAGGTGGTAATAGGGAGACCCAGTACTTC	.	TRBV30	TRBJ2-5	.
CASSLSELGNTIYF	TGCGCCAGCAGCTTGTCAGAGCTTGGAAACACCATATATTTT	.	TRBV5-1	TRBJ1-3	.
CSHTHTLNTEAFF	TGCAGCCATACTCATACACTGAACACTGAAGCTTTCTTT	.	TRBV29-1	TRBJ1-1	.
CASSYRTGHGYTF	TGTGCCAGCAGTTACCGGACAGGGCATGGCTACACCTTC	TRBD1	TRBV6-5	TRBJ1-2	.
CATSRDQAGGQETQYF	TGTGCCACCAGCAGAGATCAAGCAGGTGGCCAAGAGACCCAGTACTTC	.	TRBV15	TRBJ2-5	once
CSASKLEVRSDQPQHF	TGCAGTGCTAGTAAGTTAGAGGTTCGTAGCGATCAGCCCCAGCATTTT	.	TRBV20-1	TRBJ1-5	.
CASPIGGGWQYF	TGTGCCAGCCCCATCGGGGGCGGCTGGCAGTACTTC	.	TRBV2	TRBJ2-7	.
CASSHQQGTNQPQHF	TGCGCCAGCAGCCACCAACAGGGAACGAATCAGCCCCAGCATTTT	.	TRBV4-1	TRBJ1-5	.
CASSIGTGANTEAFF	TGTGCCAGCAGCATTGGGACAGGGGCGAACACTGAAGCTTTCTTT	TRBD1	TRBV5-4	TRBJ1-1	.
CASSPQTGSDEQYF	TGTGCCAGCAGCCCCCAGACAGGGTCGGACGAGCAGTACTTC	TRBD1	TRBV9	TRBJ2-7	.
CASSTNNGYTF	TGTGCCAGCAGCACTAATAATGGCTACACCTTC	.	TRBV5-6	TRBJ1-2	.
CASSSRAEGNEQFF	TGTGCCAGCAGCTCTCGGGCGGAGGGGAATGAGCAGTTCTTC	.	TRBV11-2	TRBJ2-1	.
CASSLLAGQGSGELFF	TGTGCCAGCAGCTTATTGGCCGGACAGGGTAGCGGGGAGCTGTTTTTT	TRBD1	TRBV3-1/TRBV3-2	TRBJ2-2	.
CASSPDRGWGNTIYF	TGTGCCAGCAGTCCGGACAGGGGGTGGGGAAACACCATATATTTT	TRBD1	TRBV7-2	TRBJ1-3	.
CASSLGEGGQPQHF	TGTGCCAGCAGCTTAGGGGAGGGGGGGCAGCCCCAGCATTTT	.	TRBV11-2	TRBJ1-5	.
CASSPTSTSGSGETQYF	TGTGCCAGCAGCCCCACCTCAACTAGCGGGAGTGGGGAGACCCAGTACTTC	TRBD2	TRBV9	TRBJ2-5	.
CASSQEAGRGTNYGYTF	TGCGCCAGCAGCCAAGAGGCTGGCAGGGGAACTAACTATGGCTACACCTTC	.	TRBV4-3	TRBJ1-2	.
CASSVAGQGTNTGELFF	TGTGCCAGCAGCGTAGCTGGACAGGGGACGAACACCGGGGAGCTGTTTTTT	TRBD1	TRBV9	TRBJ2-2	.
CASSLAVGGEGYAEQFF	TGTGCCAGCAGCTTAGCCGTCGGAGGGGAAGGCTATGCTGAGCAGTTCTTC	.	TRBV7-8	TRBJ2-1	once
CSVQGAANYGYTF	TGCAGCGTCCAAGGGGCGGCCAACTATGGCTACACCTTC	.	TRBV29-1	TRBJ1-2	.
CASSHRQGAYNEQFF	TGTGCCAGCAGCCACCGACAGGGGGCATACAATGAGCAGTTCTTC	TRBD1	TRBV5-4	TRBJ2-1	.
CASSREVDNQPQHF	TGTGCCAGCAGTAGGGAAGTAGACAATCAGCCCCAGCATTTT	.	TRBV2	TRBJ1-5	.
CAIRQGDSGNTIYF	TGTGCCATCAGACAGGGGGACAGCGGAAACACCATATATTTT	TRBD1	TRBV10-3	TRBJ1-3	.
CASSELGGSTQAEAFF	TGTGCCAGCAGTGAATTGGGGGGGAGCACACAGGCTGAAGCTTTCTTT	.	TRBV6-1	TRBJ1-1	.